The 27 T cell receptor beta chains below all came from one sample that was sequenced in a study of T cells in Graves' hyperthyroidism and ophthalmopathy (dated by TCRdb to between 2019 and 2020). Receptors were amplified or captured by multiplex PCR. Sequencing was carried out with an Illumina HiSeq 2000. TCR beta CDR3 regions were amplified from RNA transcripts. The TCR CDR3 was subjected to a first round of RT-PCR using the HTBI primer set and the Qiagen OneStep RT-PCR kit. The raw public reads went through TCRdb reprocessing: fastp at Q25, MiXCR clone calling, in-frame beta chains kept. All rows with the same CDR3 protein become a single entry with the most common DNA and genes. The sample table records hundreds of thousands of distinct CDR3 sequences; roughly a sixth of these occur just once. Clones ranked in the top ten supply roughly 18% of the sample. Sequencing used blood. The receptors were sampled from a woman younger than 35 with Graves' hyperthyroidism.

The chain links TRBV7-8 to TRBJ2-6; D may be TRBD2 (6 bases). The CDR3 runs 19 residues. Germline loops: CDR1 SGHVS, CDR2 FQNEAQ. Trimming cost V 3 bases and J 1 base, with 19 bases left between them. CDR3 sequence: CASSLDQAGYSSGANVLTF. In DNA form, the CDR3 reads TGTGCCAGCAGCTTGGACCAAGCGGGTTACTCGTCTGGGGCCAACGTCCTGACTTTC.

This clonotype showed up just a few times. The chain has TRBV4-3 and TRBJ1-4, with D maybe TRBD1 (5 bases). Germline CDR1 and CDR2: LGHNA and YSLEER. The CDR3 totals 17 residues. V dropped 3 bases and J dropped 1 base, with 15 bases sitting between them. CDR3 nucleotides: TGCGCCAGCAGCCAGGGTCCCGGGGCAGGAACTAATGAAAAACTGTTTTTT. This sequence encodes CASSQGPGAGTNEKLFF.

This clonotype has a handful of counts. The genes are TRBV30 and TRBJ2-7, with TRBD2 as a possible D gene (6 bases). V lost 0 bases and J lost 5, with 14 bases in between. The CDR3 is 14 amino acids. Germline V gives CDR1 GTSNPN, CDR2 SVGIG (reference sequence). CDR3 DNA: TGTGCCTGGAGTGTACGTGACGGGAGCGACGAGCAGTACTTC. Translated, it gives CAWSVRDGSDEQYF.

This clonotype was seen repeatedly, ten times or more. The chain couples TRBV7-9 to TRBJ2-5; possibly TRBD2 for D (5 bases). In germline, CDR1 is SEHNR, CDR2 FQNEAQ (reference sequence). This CDR3 is built from 12 residues. V lost 1 base, J lost 10 bases, and 10 bases lay in between. The CDR3, as DNA: TGTGCCAGCAGCTTAGGTCGGAGCGGCCAGTACTTC. Its translation is CASSLGRSGQYF.

This clonotype occurred many times. CDR3 residues: CASSWKDRAGEQYF. In DNA form, the CDR3 reads TGCGCCAGCAGCTGGAAGGACAGGGCCGGCGAGCAGTACTTC. The rearrangement uses TRBV5-1 and TRBJ2-7; 8 nucleotides agree with TRBD1. Germline V gene lookup returns CDR1 SGHRS and CDR2 YFSETQ. With 3 bases clipped from V and 6 bases from J, the junction kept 8 bases outside the gene matches. This CDR3 region has 14 residues.

DNA of the CDR3: TGTGCCAGCAGCACCTACACAAACACCATATATTTT. Translating it yields CASSTYTNTIYF. This chain connects TRBV9 to TRBJ1-3; D gene uncertain. Trimming left V 4 bases short and J 6 bases short, with 8 bases between. Germline V gene sequence: CDR1 SGDLS, CDR2 YYNGEE. The CDR3 loop spans 12 amino acids.

This rearrangement joins TRBV7-9 to TRBJ1-2; D is uncertain. The length of the CDR3 is 13 residues. V was clipped by 1 base and J by 7 bases, with 10 bases between them. Per the germline V gene, CDR1 is SEHNR and CDR2 is FQNEAQ (reference sequence). The CDR3 nucleotides are TGTGCCAGCAGCTTAGAGACGAAGGGTGGCTACACCTTC. Its translation is CASSLETKGGYTF.

In its sample, this clonotype was seen a few times. This rearrangement joins TRBV30 to TRBJ2-6; TRBD2 matches at 7 bases. CDR3 length: 14 residues. Trimming removed 2 bases from V and 9 bases from J; junction bases left unmatched: 7. Germline CDR1 reads GTSNPN; CDR2 reads SVGIG (reference sequence). The DNA for the CDR3 is TGTGCCTGGAGTCGGGGGGAAGCGGTCAACGTCCTGACTTTC. Translating gives CAWSRGEAVNVLTF.

At least ten counts were recorded for this clonotype. This chain connects TRBV12-3 or TRBV12-4 to TRBJ2-7; the D call may be TRBD1 or TRBD2 (6 bases each). The V end was cut by 3 bases, the J end by 4 bases, with 13 bases between. CDR3 size: 14 residues. CDR3 bases: TGTGCCAGCAGTTTTGATAGGGGGAGGTACGAGCAGTACTTC. Translation gives CASSFDRGRYEQYF.

This chain connects TRBV18 to TRBJ1-2, with D possibly TRBD1 on 6 matching bases. This CDR3 has 16 residues. Germline V gene sequence: CDR1 KGHSH, CDR2 LQKENI. Trimming pared 5 bases from V and 6 bases from J, leaving 22 bases between. Here the CDR3 DNA reads TGTGCCAGCTCAAACCAGCGGGCTTACGGGGGCGATGGCTACACCTTC. Translation: CASSNQRAYGGDGYTF.

This clonotype was observed at least ten times. The V call is TRBV18, the J call TRBJ1-2; tentatively, D is TRBD1 (5 bases). The CDR3 extends over 13 amino acids. V lost 6 bases and J lost 2, with 10 bases in between. From germline, CDR1 is KGHSH and CDR2 LQKENI. CDR3 amino acids: CASSQTVNYGYTF. In DNA, the CDR3 is TGTGCCAGCTCCCAGACAGTGAACTATGGCTACACCTTC.

This rearrangement joins TRBV19 to TRBJ2-7, with 8 bases aligning to TRBD2. There are 15 residues in the CDR3. The V and J ends lost 3 bases and 3 bases, in that order; junction bases with no gene match: 7. The germline V gene encodes CDR1 LNHDA and CDR2 SQIVND (reference sequence). Here the CDR3 reads CASSITSGSRYEQYF. Here the CDR3 DNA reads TGTGCCAGTAGTATCACAAGCGGGAGCCGCTACGAGCAGTACTTC.

This chain connects TRBV11-2 to TRBJ1-3; D may be TRBD1 (5 bases). CDR1 is SGHAT and CDR2 is FQNNGV in the germline V gene. V lost 5 bases, J lost 4 bases, and 15 bases lay in between. The CDR3 has 15 amino acids. The CDR3 DNA is TGTGCCAGCAGCAAGGTCCGGGGGATGGGAAACACCATATATTTT. Amino acids: CASSKVRGMGNTIYF. Variable domain in full (rest from reference TRBV11-2 and TRBJ1-3): EAGVAQSPRYKIIEKRQSVAFWCNPISGHATLYWYQQILGQGPKLLIQFQNNGVVDDSQLPKDRFSAERLKGVDSTLKIQPAKLEDSAVYLCASSKVRGMGNTIYFGEGSWLTVV.

At least ten counts were recorded for this clonotype. The chain employs TRBV20-1 and TRBJ2-7, with D maybe TRBD2 (7 bases). CDR1 and CDR2 (germline): DFQATT, SNEGSKA (reference sequence). Trimming took 0 bases from V and 3 from J, leaving 18 bases between them. This CDR3 spans 16 amino acids. The DNA for the CDR3 is TGCAGTGCTAGAGATCCCGTAGGGGGGGGGGACTACGAGCAGTACTTC. Residues: CSARDPVGGGDYEQYF.

V usage is TRBV20-1 and J usage is TRBJ1-1, with 9 bases matching TRBD1. The V gene end was trimmed by 0 bases and the J gene end by 1 base; junction bases not matched to a gene: 6. Per the germline V gene, CDR1 is DFQATT and CDR2 is SNEGSKA (reference sequence). This CDR3 spans 16 amino acids. The CDR3 region has the DNA TGCAGTGCTAGAGATGGCCGACAGGGGGAGAACACTGAAGCTTTCTTT. Protein: CSARDGRQGENTEAFF.

Many counts were recorded for this clonotype. The V gene is TRBV20-1, the J gene TRBJ1-2, with D possibly TRBD1 on 6 matching bases. CDR3 size: 12 residues. CDR1 is DFQATT and CDR2 is SNEGSKA in the germline V gene (reference sequence). V was cut by 4 bases and J by 2 bases, with 8 bases left in between. CDR3 residues: CSAIQGNYGYTF. The CDR3 region has the DNA TGCAGTGCTATCCAGGGGAACTATGGCTACACCTTC.

This clonotype was counted ten times or more. The V and J genes are TRBV12-3 or TRBV12-4 and TRBJ1-5; no clear D gene. The CDR3 consists of 15 residues. V dropped 6 bases and J dropped 7 bases, with 19 bases sitting between them. CDR3 protein: CASSDNLEQGQPQHF. CDR3 nucleotides: TGTGCCAGCAGCGATAATCTTGAACAAGGGCAGCCCCAGCATTTT.

This clonotype was seen ten or more times. V is TRBV28 and J is TRBJ1-5; D may be TRBD1 (5 bases). The V gene's germline CDR1 is MDHEN and CDR2 SYDVKM. The CDR3 sequence is 12 residues long. The V end lost 2 bases, the J end lost 7 bases, and 6 bases lay between the germline ends. The CDR3 DNA reads as TGTGCCAGCAGTTTACGGGGCCAGCCCCAGCATTTT. It encodes CASSLRGQPQHF. Variable domain in full (rest from reference TRBV28 and TRBJ1-5): DVKVTQSSRYLVKRTGEKVFLECVQDMDHENMFWYRQDPGLGLRLIYFSYDVKMKEKGDIPEGYSVSREKKERFSLILESASTNQTSMYLCASSLRGQPQHFGDGTRLSIL.

There are a few counts of this clonotype. This chain joins TRBV30 and TRBJ2-7; TRBD1 matches at 11 bases. J gave up 3 bases and V 0 bases, and 4 bases lay outside the gene matches. The V gene's germline CDR1 is GTSNPN and CDR2 SVGIG (reference sequence). The CDR3 consists of 15 residues. CDR3 region: CAWSVRTGGDYEQYF. The DNA for the CDR3 is TGTGCCTGGAGTGTACGGACAGGGGGCGACTACGAGCAGTACTTC.

The rearrangement joins TRBV6-1 to TRBJ2-1, with D perhaps matching TRBD1 (5 bases). The CDR3 extends over 16 amino acids. The germline V and J ends were trimmed by 8 bases and 2 bases, with 19 bases remaining between them. The germline V gene encodes CDR1 MNHNS and CDR2 SASEGT. The CDR3 DNA sequence: TGTGCCAGCGGACCACCGGGTGGGGCCCCCTACAATGAGCAGTTCTTC. It yields the protein CASGPPGGAPYNEQFF.

The chain joins TRBV18 to TRBJ2-7, with TRBD2 identical over 8 bases. The CDR3 totals 16 residues. The junction had 15 bases not matched to a gene; V was cut back by 6 bases and J by 5 bases. Germline lookup yields CDR1 KGHSH and CDR2 LQKENI. The CDR3 coding sequence is TGTGCCAGCTCCTTTGGGTCCAGCGGGAGCGTGGACGAGCAGTACTTC. As protein: CASSFGSSGSVDEQYF. Based on the CDR3 plus reference TRBV18 and TRBJ2-7, the full variable domain is NAGVMQNPRHLVRRRGQEARLRCSPMKGHSHVYWYRQLPEEGLKFMVYLQKENIIDESGMPKERFSAEFPKEGPSILRIQQVVRGDSAAYFCASSFGSSGSVDEQYFGPGTRLTVT.

This clonotype was seen a handful of times. J is TRBJ1-2 and V is TRBV30, with D unclear. This CDR3 contains 11 residues. Germline V gene data show CDR1 as GTSNPN and CDR2 as SVGIG (reference sequence). The CDR3 bases are TGTGCATCGACAAGGAGCTATGGCTACACCTTC. This codes for CASTRSYGYTF.

This clonotype was observed at least ten times. V gene TRBV3-1 combines with J gene TRBJ2-2; possibly TRBD2 for D (5 bases). Germline CDR1 is LGHDT and CDR2 is YNNKEL (reference sequence). Trimming stripped 3 bases from V and 0 bases from J, with 11 bases between. The CDR3 extends over 16 amino acids. CDR3 in amino acids: CASSHAGLPNTGELFF. The DNA of the CDR3 is TGTGCCAGCAGCCACGCAGGACTGCCGAACACCGGGGAGCTGTTTTTT.

This chain uses TRBV4-2 with TRBJ1-5; D unresolved. The CDR3 contains 14 residues. CDR1 and CDR2 (germline): LGHNA, YNFKEQ. Trimming stripped 0 bases from V and 6 bases from J, with 9 bases between. CDR3 sequence (DNA): TGTGCCAGCAGCCAAGAAGGAAGAGGTCAGCCCCAGCATTTT. This codes for CASSQEGRGQPQHF.

In its sample, this clonotype was seen a few times. The chain employs TRBV5-5 and TRBJ1-5; D is perhaps TRBD1 (5 bases). The CDR3 runs 15 residues. The V end was cut by 1 base, the J end by 1 base, with 9 bases between. Germline V gene lookup returns CDR1 SGHKS and CDR2 YYEKEE (reference sequence). CDR3 coding DNA: TGTGCCAGCAGCTTGAATGCAGGGAGCAATCAGCCCCAGCATTTT. This gives the protein CASSLNAGSNQPQHF.

This clonotype has just a few counts. The V gene is TRBV5-4, the J gene TRBJ2-3; no clear D gene. The V end was cut by 0 bases, the J end by 4 bases, with 9 bases between. Per germline, CDR1 SGHNT and CDR2 YYREEE (reference sequence). This CDR3 contains 14 residues. This CDR3 is CASSLAKLPDTQYF. The CDR3 DNA is TGTGCCAGCAGCTTGGCGAAGCTACCAGATACGCAGTATTTT.

This clonotype was detected many times. The gene calls are TRBV7-9 and TRBJ2-5; D unclear. From germline, CDR1 is SEHNR and CDR2 FQNEAQ (reference sequence). This CDR3 is built from 14 residues. V was shortened by 1 base and J by 5 bases, with 11 bases between the two germline ends. CDR3 DNA: TGTGCCAGCAGCTTAGGGGCCCGGCGGGAGACCCAGTACTTC. Encoded protein: CASSLGARRETQYF.